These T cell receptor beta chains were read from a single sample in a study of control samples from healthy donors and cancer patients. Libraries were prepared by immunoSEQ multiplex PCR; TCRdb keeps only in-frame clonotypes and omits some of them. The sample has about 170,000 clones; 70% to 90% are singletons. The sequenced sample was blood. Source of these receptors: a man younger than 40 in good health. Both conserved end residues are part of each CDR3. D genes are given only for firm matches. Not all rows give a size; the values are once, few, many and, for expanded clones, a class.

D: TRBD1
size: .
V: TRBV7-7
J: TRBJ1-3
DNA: TGTGCCAGCAGCCCCTTACAGGGGAACACCATATATTTT
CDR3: CASSPLQGNTIYF

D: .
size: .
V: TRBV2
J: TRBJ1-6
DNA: TGTGCCAGCAGCCTCGGGGGACCCCTCCACTTT
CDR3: CASSLGGPLHF

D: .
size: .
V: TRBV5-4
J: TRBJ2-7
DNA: TGTGCCAGCAGCTCAATTTTGACAGGATCCTACGAGCAGTACTTC
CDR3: CASSSILTGSYEQYF

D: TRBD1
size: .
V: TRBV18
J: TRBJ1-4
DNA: TGTGCCAGCTCAACTGACAGGGAGGAAAAACTGTTTTTT
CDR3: CASSTDREEKLFF

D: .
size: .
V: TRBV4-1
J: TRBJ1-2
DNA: TGCGCCAGCAGCCAAGATCCGGGACGGGTGTTCTATGGCTACACCTTC
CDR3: CASSQDPGRVFYGYTF

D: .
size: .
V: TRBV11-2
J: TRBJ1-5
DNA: TGTGCCAGCAGCCCCTACCGCTCCGGGACGGGCAATAGCAATCAGCCCCAGCATTTT
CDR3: CASSPYRSGTGNSNQPQHF

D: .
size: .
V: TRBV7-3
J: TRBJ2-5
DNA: TGTGCCAGCAGCTTAGACCCACCGGGCCAAGAGACCCAGTACTTC
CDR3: CASSLDPPGQETQYF

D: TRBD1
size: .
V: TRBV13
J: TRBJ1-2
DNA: TGTGCCAGCAGCGAAACAGGGGGCGACTACTATGGCTACACCTTC
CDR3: CASSETGGDYYGYTF

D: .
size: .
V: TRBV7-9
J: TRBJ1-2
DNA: TGTGCCAGCACCACTCACGGGGGGGTCGGCTATGGCTACACCTTC
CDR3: CASTTHGGVGYGYTF

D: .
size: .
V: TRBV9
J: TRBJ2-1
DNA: TGTGCCAGCAGCGTTAGCGGAAGCTCCTACAATGAGCAGTTCTTC
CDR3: CASSVSGSSYNEQFF

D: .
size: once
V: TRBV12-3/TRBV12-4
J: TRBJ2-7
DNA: TGTGCCAGCAGTTTATGGAGCTCCTACGAGCAGTACTTC
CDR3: CASSLWSSYEQYF

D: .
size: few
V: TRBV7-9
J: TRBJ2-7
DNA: TGTGCCAGCAGTTATCGATACGAGCAGTACTTC
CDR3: CASSYRYEQYF

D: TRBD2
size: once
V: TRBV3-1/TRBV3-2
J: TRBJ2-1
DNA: TGTGCCAGCAGCCCTATAGCGGGGGGAGGCGGCAATGAGCAGTTCTTC
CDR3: CASSPIAGGGGNEQFF

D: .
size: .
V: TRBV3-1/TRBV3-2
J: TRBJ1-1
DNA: TGTGCCAGCAGCCAAGTGGCGGTGAACACTGAAGCTTTCTTT
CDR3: CASSQVAVNTEAFF

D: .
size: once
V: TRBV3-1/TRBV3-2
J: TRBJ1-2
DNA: TGTGCCAGCAGCCAAGGGTCATTTGGGTATGGCTACACCTTC
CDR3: CASSQGSFGYGYTF

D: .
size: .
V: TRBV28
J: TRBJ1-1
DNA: TGTGCCAGCAGTCAACCGGGACGGAACACTGAAGCTTTCTTT
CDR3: CASSQPGRNTEAFF

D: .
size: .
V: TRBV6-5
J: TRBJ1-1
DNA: TGTGCCAGCAGTCTAGACAGGAACACTGAAGCTTTCTTT
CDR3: CASSLDRNTEAFF

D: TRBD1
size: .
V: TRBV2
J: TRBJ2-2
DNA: TGTGCCAGCAGTTTGGACAGGGGGCGCGGGGAGCTGTTTTTT
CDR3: CASSLDRGRGELFF

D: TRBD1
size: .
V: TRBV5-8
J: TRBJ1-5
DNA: TGTGCCAGCAGCTTCCGACAGGGGGCTTGGAGCAATCAGCCCCAGCATTTT
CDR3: CASSFRQGAWSNQPQHF

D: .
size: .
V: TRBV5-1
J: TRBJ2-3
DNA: TGCGCCAGCAGTGAGGGACACGCTAGCACAGATACGCAGTATTTT
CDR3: CASSEGHASTDTQYF

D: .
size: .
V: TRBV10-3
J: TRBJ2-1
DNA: TGTGCCACAAAGGGGGATACCTCCTACAATGAGCAGTTCTTC
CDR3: CATKGDTSYNEQFF

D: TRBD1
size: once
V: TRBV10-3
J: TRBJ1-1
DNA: TGTGCCATCAGCGCCGGACAGGGAGGGAACACTGAAGCTTTCTTT
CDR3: CAISAGQGGNTEAFF

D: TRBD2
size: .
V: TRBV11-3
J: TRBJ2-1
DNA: TGTGCCAGCAGCTTAGCGGTAGCGGGAGTTGTGTACAATGAGCAGTTCTTC
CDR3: CASSLAVAGVVYNEQFF

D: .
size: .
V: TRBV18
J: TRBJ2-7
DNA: TGTGCCAGCTCACTAGACAGGACCCCCTCCTACGAGCAGTACTTC
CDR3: CASSLDRTPSYEQYF

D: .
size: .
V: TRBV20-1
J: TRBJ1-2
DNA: TGCAGTGCTAGTCCTGAAAGATATGGCTACACCTTC
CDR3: CSASPERYGYTF

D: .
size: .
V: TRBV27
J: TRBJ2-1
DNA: TGTGCCAGCAGTTTTATAGGCAATGAGCAGTTCTTC
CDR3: CASSFIGNEQFF

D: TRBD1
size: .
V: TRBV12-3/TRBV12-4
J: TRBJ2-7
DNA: TGTGCCACTGGGACAGGGGGAGACGAGCAGTACTTC
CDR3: CATGTGGDEQYF

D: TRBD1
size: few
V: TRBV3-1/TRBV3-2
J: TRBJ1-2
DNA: TGTGCCAGCAGCCCACAGACAGGGACGAGCTATGGCTACACCTTC
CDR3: CASSPQTGTSYGYTF

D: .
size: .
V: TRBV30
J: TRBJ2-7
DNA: TGTGCCAGGTCGGGTTACTACGAGCAGTACTTC
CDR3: CARSGYYEQYF

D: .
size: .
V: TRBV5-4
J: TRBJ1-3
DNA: TGTGCCAGCAGATCTCTCGGCTCTGGAAACACCATATATTTT
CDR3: CASRSLGSGNTIYF

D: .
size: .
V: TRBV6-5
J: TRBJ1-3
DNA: TGTGCCAGCAGTTCTCGGGGAATTGGAAACACCATATATTTT
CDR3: CASSSRGIGNTIYF

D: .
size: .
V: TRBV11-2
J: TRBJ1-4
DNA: TGTGCCAGCAGCTTAGATCGAGGACAGAGCGAAAAACTGTTTTTT
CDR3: CASSLDRGQSEKLFF

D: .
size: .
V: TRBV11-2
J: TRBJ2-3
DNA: TGTGCCAGCAGCTCCGGGCAGGGAGGCACAGATACGCAGTATTTT
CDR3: CASSSGQGGTDTQYF

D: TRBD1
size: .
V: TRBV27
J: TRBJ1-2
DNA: TGTGCCAGCAGTTTCTCCCGACAGGGATGGAATGGCTACACCTTC
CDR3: CASSFSRQGWNGYTF

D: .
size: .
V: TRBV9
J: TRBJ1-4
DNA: TGTGCCAGCAGCGTGGACCGCGGGGCTGAAAAACTGTTTTTT
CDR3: CASSVDRGAEKLFF

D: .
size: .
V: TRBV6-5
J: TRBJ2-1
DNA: TGTGCCAGCAGTTACGCGGCCTCAGGTGGTTACAATGAGCAGTTCTTC
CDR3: CASSYAASGGYNEQFF

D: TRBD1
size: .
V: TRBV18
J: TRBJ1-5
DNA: TGTGCCAGCTCACCAGGTCAGGGGGCTCGCAATCAGCCCCAGCATTTT
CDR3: CASSPGQGARNQPQHF

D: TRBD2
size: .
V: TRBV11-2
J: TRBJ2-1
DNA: TGTGCCAGCAGCTTAGAAGAGGCAGCGGGGGCCTTCCTCTACAATGAGCAGTTCTTC
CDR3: CASSLEEAAGAFLYNEQFF

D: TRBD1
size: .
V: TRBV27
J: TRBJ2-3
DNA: TGTGCCAGCAGTTTGGGCAGGGGGAAAGATACGCAGTATTTT
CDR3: CASSLGRGKDTQYF

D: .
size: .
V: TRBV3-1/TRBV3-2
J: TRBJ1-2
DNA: TGTGCCAGCAGCCCAACACCCGACTTAAACTATGGCTACACCTTC
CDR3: CASSPTPDLNYGYTF